These T cell receptor beta chains were read from a single sample in a study of T cell responses to AZD1222 COVID-19 vaccine. Method: immunoSEQ multiplex PCR; TCRdb's copy keeps in-frame clones and lacks some. The table shows 130,000 or so clones, with about 86% occurring only once. Sequenced here: peripheral blood, sampled on day 0 of AZD1222 vaccination. All receptors derive from an adult in good health. Each CDR3 is given with its conserved first and last residue. D genes are given only for firm matches. Only some rows state a clone size, as once, few, many or a class for expanded clones.

d_call	v_call	clone_size	j_call	cdr3_nt	cdr3_aa
-	TRBV6-1	few	TRBJ1-5	TGTGCCAGCAGTGTTACGGGGCCAGGCCATATTGGCAATCAGCCCCAGCATTTT	CASSVTGPGHIGNQPQHF
TRBD1	TRBV19	-	TRBJ1-4	TGTGCCAGTAGTCCCCAGGGGGCTAATGAAAAACTGTTTTTT	CASSPQGANEKLFF
-	TRBV18	-	TRBJ1-4	TGTGCCAGCTCACCACCCGGGACATCTGCAACTAATGAAAAACTGTTTTTT	CASSPPGTSATNEKLFF
-	TRBV19	-	TRBJ1-5	TGTGCCAGTAATACGCGAGGTTTCGGGGGTTTTCAGCCCCAGCATTTT	CASNTRGFGGFQPQHF
TRBD1	TRBV5-6	-	TRBJ2-2	TGTGCCAGCAGCATACAGGGGGCGATAACCGGGGAGCTGTTTTTT	CASSIQGAITGELFF
-	TRBV10-1	-	TRBJ2-1	TGCGCCAGCAGAGGGGACTCCGATGAGCAGTTCTTC	CASRGDSDEQFF
TRBD1	TRBV5-8	once	TRBJ2-2	TGTGCCAGCAGCTTGGGACAGGGATGGTCCGGGGAGCTGTTTTTT	CASSLGQGWSGELFF
-	TRBV3-1/TRBV3-2	once	TRBJ2-1	TGTGCCAGCAGCCAATCAGGACACAATGAGCAGTTCTTC	CASSQSGHNEQFF
TRBD2	TRBV25-1	-	TRBJ2-6	TGTGCCAGCAGTGAATGGGCGGGGGCTGGGGCCAACGTCCTGACTTTC	CASSEWAGAGANVLTF
-	TRBV5-8	-	TRBJ2-7	TGTGCCAGCAGCCAACACAGGGTTCGCTCCTACGAGCAGTACTTC	CASSQHRVRSYEQYF
-	TRBV11-3	-	TRBJ1-4	TGTGCCGGTGAGGGGCGGCAGGTACCGAATGAAAAACTGTTTTTT	CAGEGRQVPNEKLFF
-	TRBV27	many	TRBJ2-6	TGTGCCAGCAGTTCGATTACTGGGGCCAACGTCCTGACTTTC	CASSSITGANVLTF
TRBD1	TRBV7-2	many	TRBJ2-5	TGTGCCAGCAGTCGACAGGGCGGTACAGAGACCCAGTACTTC	CASSRQGGTETQYF
-	TRBV3-1/TRBV3-2	-	TRBJ1-5	TGTGCCAGCAGCCTCATGGGGGGTCAGCCCCAGCATTTT	CASSLMGGQPQHF
-	TRBV6-5	-	TRBJ1-4	TGTGCCGTCCTTGGGCGTAGGAGGGATAATGAAAAACTGTTTTTT	CAVLGRRRDNEKLFF
-	TRBV3-1/TRBV3-2	-	TRBJ2-5	TGTGCCAGCAGCCAAGAAGGAACACTCCGGACCCAGTACTTC	CASSQEGTLRTQYF
-	TRBV10-2	few	TRBJ1-4	TGCGCCAGCAATCCTACGGGGGGAACTAATGAAAAACTGTTTTTT	CASNPTGGTNEKLFF
-	TRBV7-8	-	TRBJ2-1	TGTGCCAGCAGCTTAGGACTAAACAATGAGCAGTTCTTC	CASSLGLNNEQFF
-	TRBV29-1	-	TRBJ2-1	TGCAGCGTTGAACGATTTGAGAATGAGCAGTTCTTC	CSVERFENEQFF
TRBD1	TRBV5-1	once	TRBJ1-6	TGCGCCAGCAGCTTGAGGGGACAGGGGATTACTAGCCCAGATAATTCACCCCTCCACTTT	CASSLRGQGITSPDNSPLHF